Below are 6 T cell receptor beta chains sequenced from a single sample in a study of blood T cell repertoires in COVID-19 (dated by TCRdb to about 2020). Library creation used the immunoSEQ multiplex PCR assay. Here the immuneACCESS table is served through TCRdb, limited to in-frame sequences with V and J called. Missing clones are a known gap in these copies; in checked studies unresolved V genes cover under half, and the rest lacks a known reason. The sample table shows 150,000 to 200,000 clones, and approximately 80% are seen once. Jointly, the top ten make up less than 15% of the sample. The specimen sequenced was PBMCs or T cells enriched from blood (not recorded which). These TCRs come from a man aged 45 to 65 who had recovered from COVID-19.

The rearrangement uses TRBV5-1 and TRBJ2-7; weak D call: TRBD1 (6 bases). The germline CDR1 and CDR2 sequences are SGHRS and YFSETQ. Trimming pared 4 bases from V and 2 bases from J, leaving 19 bases between. CDR3 length equals 16 residues. CDR3 region: CASSPPDRNNPYEQYF. The DNA of the CDR3 is TGCGCCAGCAGCCCGCCGGACAGAAATAATCCCTACGAGCAGTACTTC.

The chain joins TRBV28 to TRBJ1-6; 7 nucleotides align to TRBD1. The CDR3 has 13 amino acids. Germline V CDR1 and CDR2: MDHEN, SYDVKM. The junction had 5 bases not matched to a gene; V was cut back by 4 bases and J by 11 bases. The CDR3 protein is CASSSTGIAPLHF. CDR3 sequence (DNA): TGTGCCAGCAGTTCGACAGGGATTGCACCCCTCCACTTT.

The rearrangement uses TRBV28 and TRBJ1-5, with 7 bases identical to TRBD1. Germline V gene lookup returns CDR1 MDHEN and CDR2 SYDVKM. V lost 6 bases and J lost 5; bases outside the gene matches: 13. The CDR3 length is 16 residues. CDR3 in amino acids: CASSTDTGQTDQPQHF. As DNA, the CDR3 is TGTGCCAGCAGCACTGATACGGGACAGACTGATCAGCCCCAGCATTTT.

Turning to this clone: Other DNA sequences in this sample translate to the same CDR3. This chain's CDR3 is CASSRDRGYEQYF. For the CDR3, the DNA is TGTGCCAGCAGTAGGGACAGGGGCTACGAGCAGTACTTC. J is TRBJ2-7 and V is TRBV6-5; TRBD1 matches at 10 bases. This CDR3 is 13 amino acids long. Germline lookup yields CDR1 MNHEY and CDR2 SVGAGI. With 5 bases clipped from V and 3 bases from J, the junction kept 1 base outside the gene matches.

The rearrangement uses TRBV6-2 or TRBV6-3 and TRBJ2-1; tentatively, D is TRBD2 (6 bases). The CDR3 runs 16 residues. Trimming shortened V by 7 bases and J by 0 bases, and 16 bases separated the two germline ends. From germline, CDR1 is MNHEY and CDR2 SVGEGT. The CDR3 protein is CASTPLGGASYNEQFF. The CDR3 DNA is TGTGCCAGCACCCCCCTCGGCGGGGCCTCCTACAATGAGCAGTTCTTC.

The V call is TRBV9, the J call TRBJ1-2; D may be TRBD1 (5 bases). V was trimmed by 3 bases and J by 4 bases, leaving 13 bases between them. The germline CDR1 and CDR2 sequences are SGDLS and YYNGEE. The CDR3 loop spans 14 amino acids. The CDR3 DNA sequence: TGTGCCAGCAGCGGGGGCGGGACCACCTATGGCTACACCTTC. It yields the protein CASSGGGTTYGYTF.